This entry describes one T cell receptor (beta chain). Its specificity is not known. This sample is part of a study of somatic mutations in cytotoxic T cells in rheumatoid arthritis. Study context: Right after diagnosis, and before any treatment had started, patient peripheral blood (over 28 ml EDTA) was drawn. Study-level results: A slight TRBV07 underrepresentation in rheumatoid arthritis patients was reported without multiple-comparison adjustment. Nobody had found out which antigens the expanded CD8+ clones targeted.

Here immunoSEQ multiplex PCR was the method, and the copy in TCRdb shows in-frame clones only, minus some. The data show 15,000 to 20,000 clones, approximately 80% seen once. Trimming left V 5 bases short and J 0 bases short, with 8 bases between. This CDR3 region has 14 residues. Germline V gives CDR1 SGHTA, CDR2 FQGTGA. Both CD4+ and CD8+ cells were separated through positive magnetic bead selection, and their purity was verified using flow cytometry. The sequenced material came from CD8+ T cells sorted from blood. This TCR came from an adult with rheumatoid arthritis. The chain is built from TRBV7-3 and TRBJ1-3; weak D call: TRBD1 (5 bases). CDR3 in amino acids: CASSPGTSGNTIYF. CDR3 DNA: TGTGCCAGCAGCCCCGGGACCTCTGGAAACACCATATATTTT.